What follows are 19 T cell receptor beta chains derived from one specimen sequenced in a study of blood T cells in healthy people across ages. For the second PCR, which ran for about 7 to 11 cycles, a sample-barcoded 5' primer and a J-beta primer mix were used. MiXCR was run by TCRdb on the 5' RACE reads, yielding one entry per CDR3 protein. The sample yields roughly 900,000 distinct CDR3 sequences, roughly 50% seen once. Sequenced sample: blood. The receptors originated from a man aged 25 to 40 in good health.

This chain connects TRBV4-3 to TRBJ2-1; the match to TRBD2 covers 15 bases. Germline assignment: CDR1 LGHNA and CDR2 YSLEER. V was clipped by 0 bases and J by 4 bases; unmatched bases: 7. The CDR3 contains 19 residues. This chain's CDR3 is CASSQDPGTSGGKYNEQFF. The CDR3, as DNA: TGCGCCAGCAGCCAAGATCCGGGGACTAGCGGGGGGAAGTACAATGAGCAGTTCTTC.

The chain employs TRBV20-1 and TRBJ2-1; D perhaps matches TRBD2 (7 bases). V lost 0 bases to trimming and J lost 5 bases, with 14 bases between them. The CDR3 totals 15 residues. Germline V gene data show CDR1 as DFQATT and CDR2 as SNEGSKA (reference sequence). The CDR3 region is CSARDRGGVHNEQFF. CDR3 coding DNA: TGCAGTGCTAGAGATCGCGGGGGCGTCCACAATGAGCAGTTCTTC.

This clonotype was seen ten or more times. This chain connects TRBV25-1 to TRBJ2-1; possibly TRBD1 or TRBD2 for D (5 bases each). CDR1 is MGHDK, CDR2 SYGVNS, per germline. V lost 4 bases and J 2 bases, leaving 12 bases between the germline ends. The CDR3 contains 15 residues. The CDR3 is CASSGRGRTYNEQFF. For the CDR3, the DNA is TGTGCCAGCAGTGGTCGGGGCCGAACCTACAATGAGCAGTTCTTC.

The V gene is TRBV25-1, the J gene TRBJ1-1, with D perhaps matching TRBD1 (5 bases). The V gene's germline CDR1 is MGHDK and CDR2 SYGVNS. The V and J ends lost 5 bases and 6 bases respectively, with 16 bases between them. The CDR3 has 14 amino acids. CDR3 in amino acids: CASSLPGRGAEAFF. Here the CDR3 DNA reads TGTGCCAGCAGTCTTCCAGGGAGGGGAGCTGAAGCTTTCTTT.

Comment on this clonotype: Mismatch with germline at one junction end may stem from a read error. The rearrangement joins TRBV5-5 to TRBJ1-1; a weak D match, TRBD1 (6 bases). This CDR3 contains 13 residues. Germline assignment: CDR1 SGHKS and CDR2 YYEKEE (reference sequence). The CDR3 sequence is CANSFMALQGAFF. The CDR3 DNA is TGTGCCAACAGCTTTATGGCACTACAGGGAGCTTTCTTT.

The rearrangement uses TRBV9 and TRBJ2-5; no clear D. The CDR3 covers 14 residues. Germline lookup yields CDR1 SGDLS and CDR2 YYNGEE. Trimming removed 0 bases from V and 5 bases from J, with 11 bases in between. The CDR3 region is CASSVDVNGETQYF. The CDR3 nucleotides read TGTGCCAGCAGCGTAGATGTAAACGGGGAGACCCAGTACTTC.

The CDR3 DNA sequence: TGTGCCAGCAGCTCTGCCGGGACAGAGAAAAACATTCAGTACTTC. As protein: CASSSAGTEKNIQYF. The V gene is TRBV7-2, the J gene TRBJ2-4, with TRBD1 matching over 7 bases. CDR3 length: 15 amino acids. The V and J ends lost 4 bases and 4 bases, in that order; junction bases with no gene match: 7. Germline V gene lookup returns CDR1 SGHTA and CDR2 FQGNSA.

In DNA form, the CDR3 reads TGTGCCAGCAGTTTTGCGGGAGGAGGTTACAAGCAGTACTTC. Protein: CASSFAGGGYKQYF. This chain uses TRBV27 with TRBJ2-5, with 8 bases that match TRBD2. After removal of 3 bases from V and 11 bases from J, the junction contained 11 bases not matched to a gene. The CDR3 length is 14 residues. CDR1 and CDR2 from the germline V gene are MNHEY and SMNVEV (reference sequence).

The chain couples TRBV18 to TRBJ2-7; no reliable D call. Germline V gene data show CDR1 as KGHSH and CDR2 as LQKENI. The CDR3 has 13 amino acids. The V end lost 3 bases, the J end lost 1 base, and 7 bases lay between the germline ends. Here the CDR3 reads CASSPATSYEQYF. The CDR3 region has the DNA TGTGCCAGCTCACCGGCCACTTCCTACGAGCAGTACTTC.

V usage is TRBV20-1 and J usage is TRBJ2-7; 8 nucleotides align to TRBD1. The end of the DNA fits TRBJ2-5 better, so the J call may be wrong. Germline values: CDR1 DFQATT, CDR2 SNEGSKA (reference sequence). This CDR3 contains 15 residues. DNA of the CDR3: TGCAGTGCTAGACCCCGGACAGGGCACCAAGAGACCCAGTACTTC. The encoded protein is CSARPRTGHQETQYF.

The chain links TRBV20-1 to TRBJ2-1, with 12 positions matching TRBD1. The CDR3 spans 18 residues. Trimming removed 5 bases from V and 0 bases from J; junction bases left unmatched: 11. The germline V gene has CDR1 DFQATT and CDR2 SNEGSKA (reference sequence). CDR3 residues: CSASGTGGQKSSYNEQFF. Written as DNA, the CDR3 is TGCAGTGCTTCCGGGACAGGGGGCCAAAAGAGCTCCTACAATGAGCAGTTCTTC.

In its sample, this clonotype was seen many times. This sequence joins TRBV7-2 and TRBJ1-2; D is perhaps TRBD1 (5 bases). Germline V gives CDR1 SGHTA, CDR2 FQGNSA. This CDR3 is built from 14 residues. Between the trimmed V and J ends, which lost 1 base and 4 bases, there was a span of 10 bases. DNA of the CDR3: TGTGCCAGCAGCTTAGAGGCAGGGTCCTATGGCTACACCTTC. Protein sequence: CASSLEAGSYGYTF.

The gene calls are TRBV20-1 and TRBJ1-1; D is unresolved. V was cut by 4 bases and J by 0 bases, with 12 bases left in between. The germline gives CDR1 DFQATT, CDR2 SNEGSKA (reference sequence). The CDR3 is 14 residues long. Here the CDR3 reads CSATVQKLNTEAFF. For the CDR3, the DNA is TGCAGTGCTACAGTACAGAAACTGAACACTGAAGCTTTCTTT.

This clonotype was counted ten times or more. The chain joins TRBV28 to TRBJ2-7; 11 bases map to TRBD1. Trimming at V came to 6 bases and at J to 2 bases, leaving 6 bases not matched to a gene. Germline-derived CDR1 and CDR2 are MDHEN and SYDVKM. The CDR3 contains 15 residues. The CDR3: CASSLPGQGAYEQYF. CDR3 DNA sequence: TGTGCCAGCAGCTTACCGGGACAGGGGGCCTACGAGCAGTACTTC.

The chain has TRBV4-1 and TRBJ1-3; D unclear. Trimming cost V 4 bases and J 0 bases, with 13 bases left between them. CDR3 length equals 16 residues. Germline CDR1 and CDR2: MGHRA and YSYEKL. CDR3 sequence (DNA): TGCGCCAGCAGCCCCGCGACACAGCTCTCTGGAAACACCATATATTTT. Its translation is CASSPATQLSGNTIYF.

This clonotype was recorded only once. The chain has TRBV11-2 and TRBJ2-5; tentatively, D is TRBD2 (7 bases). Matching the DNA end better, TRBJ2-7 makes the J call doubtful. Germline loops: CDR1 SGHAT, CDR2 FQNNGV. The CDR3 totals 15 residues. CDR3 protein: CASSSPPGGHYEQYF. The DNA for the CDR3 is TGTGCCAGCAGCTCCCCCCCGGGGGGACACTACGAGCAGTACTTC.

The rearrangement uses TRBV28 and TRBJ2-1; D is possibly TRBD1 or TRBD2 (5 bases each). The CDR3 consists of 16 residues. Trimming took off 3 bases at V and 4 bases at J, with 16 bases between the two ends. The germline CDR1 and CDR2 sequences are MDHEN and SYDVKM. CDR3 residues: CASSLGKGTAYNEQFF. CDR3 nucleotides: TGTGCCAGCAGTTTGGGGAAAGGGACGGCATACAATGAGCAGTTCTTC. Using reference TRBV28 and TRBJ2-1 for the parts outside the CDR3, the full variable domain is DVKVTQSSRYLVKRTGEKVFLECVQDMDHENMFWYRQDPGLGLRLIYFSYDVKMKEKGDIPEGYSVSREKKERFSLILESASTNQTSMYLCASSLGKGTAYNEQFFGPGTRLTVL.

For this clonotype: At one end the junction does not follow the germline gene, possibly because of a read error. V usage is TRBV6-5 and J usage is TRBJ2-3; 9 bases align to TRBD2. The length of the CDR3 is 17 residues. Germline V gives CDR1 MNHEY, CDR2 SVGAGI. This chain's CDR3 is CASSSTGSGGPGDTQYF. The CDR3 region has the DNA TGTGCCAGTAGTTCAACCGGTAGCGGGGGCCCGGGAGACACGCAGTATTTT.

J is TRBJ2-4 and V is TRBV6-2 or TRBV6-3; 9 bases match TRBD1. CDR1 and CDR2 (germline): MNHEY, SVGEGT. J gave up 4 bases and V 5 bases, and 6 bases lay outside the gene matches. This CDR3 contains 15 residues. The CDR3 protein is CASSQSGQGKNIQYF. Written as DNA, the CDR3 is TGTGCCAGCAGTCAAAGCGGACAGGGGAAAAACATTCAGTACTTC.